The rows below give T cell receptor beta chains drawn from one sample of a study of shared clonotypes between healthy human individuals. Data came from immunoSEQ multiplex PCR; TCRdb stores just in-frame clones and leaves some out. There are about 490,000 clones in the sample; less than 80% occur only once, and approximately 13% lies in the top ten. The sequencing input was PBMCs. These receptors originate from a woman aged 35 to 49 in good health. Some clones in this sample may be carry-over from other donors' samples. CDR3s include the opening cysteine and the closing phenylalanine or tryptophan. D genes are given only for firm matches. Clone size is stated in some rows and not others, as once, few, many or a class when expanded.

>14|TRBD2|TRBJ2-5|TRBV7-2|.
CASSLRAGGWEQYF
TGTGCCAGCAGCTTGAGAGCGGGAGGATGGGAGCAGTACTTC
>13|TRBD1|TRBJ1-1|TRBV27|.
CASTPGGQGKAFF
TGTGCCAGCACCCCGGGAGGACAGGGTAAAGCTTTCTTT
>12|.|TRBJ2-3|TRBV6-1|.
CASSEWRDTQYF
TGTGCCAGCAGTGAGTGGAGAGATACGCAGTATTTT
>15|TRBD1|TRBJ1-6|TRBV15|few
CATSVDRGWDSPLHF
TGTGCCACCAGCGTCGACAGGGGATGGGATTCACCCCTCCACTTT
>18|TRBD2|TRBJ2-7|TRBV4-1|.
CASSERTSGRPRSYEQYF
TGCGCCAGCAGCGAACGGACTAGCGGGAGGCCGCGATCCTACGAGCAGTACTTC
>14|TRBD1|TRBJ1-4|TRBV27|.
CASSLRTGNEKLFF
TGTGCCAGCAGTTTAAGGACAGGGAATGAAAAACTGTTTTTT
>13|TRBD1|TRBJ2-3|TRBV2|.
CASKRQGTDTQYF
TGTGCCAGCAAGAGACAGGGGACAGATACGCAGTATTTT
>17|.|TRBJ1-6|TRBV30|.
CAWRDRLGALYNSPLHF
TGTGCCTGGAGGGACCGATTGGGGGCCCTCTATAATTCACCCCTCCACTTT
>18|.|TRBJ1-5|TRBV19|.
CASTWGRNEGYSNQPQHF
TGTGCCAGTACCTGGGGGCGGAACGAGGGGTATAGCAATCAGCCCCAGCATTTT
>16|.|TRBJ1-2|TRBV4-2|.
CASSQERGGRNYGYTF
TGTGCCAGCAGCCAAGAGAGGGGGGGAAGGAACTATGGCTACACCTTC
>12|.|TRBJ1-4|TRBV2|.
CASTGGFEKLFF
TGTGCCAGCACAGGAGGATTTGAAAAACTGTTTTTT
>13|TRBD2|TRBJ2-7|TRBV29-1|.
CSVDKGLAGEQYF
TGCAGCGTTGATAAGGGACTAGCGGGGGAGCAGTACTTC
>15|.|TRBJ2-1|TRBV4-2|.
CASSQGDSTYNEQFF
TGTGCCAGCAGCCAAGGGGACTCTACCTACAATGAGCAGTTCTTC
>15|TRBD1|TRBJ1-3|TRBV4-1|.
CASSQEGQTGNTIYF
TGCGCCAGCAGCCAAGAGGGACAGACGGGGAACACCATATATTTT
>14|TRBD1|TRBJ1-2|TRBV5-6|.
CASSLPQGADGYTF
TGTGCCAGCAGCTTGCCGCAGGGGGCAGATGGCTACACCTTC
>14|.|TRBJ1-2|TRBV5-1|few
CASSPSGGSYGYTF
TGCGCCAGCAGCCCCTCAGGAGGGTCCTATGGCTACACCTTC
>13|TRBD2|TRBJ2-7|TRBV29-1|.
CSGRGGTSYEQYF
TGCAGCGGGCGCGGGGGGACCTCCTACGAGCAGTACTTC
>13|.|TRBJ2-1|TRBV28|.
CASSLGWGNEQFF
TGTGCCAGCAGTTTAGGGTGGGGCAATGAGCAGTTCTTC
>15|TRBD2|TRBJ2-3|TRBV10-3|few
CAISPSSGRPDTQYF
TGTGCCATCAGTCCCTCTAGCGGGAGGCCAGATACGCAGTATTTT
>18|.|TRBJ2-1|TRBV18|once
CASSPLAGSGTSYNEQFF
TGTGCCAGCTCACCACTCGCCGGATCCGGGACTTCCTACAATGAGCAGTTCTTC
>11|.|TRBJ2-1|TRBV7-9|once
CASTTGAEQFF
TGTGCCAGCACCACTGGGGCTGAGCAGTTCTTC
>14|TRBD1|TRBJ2-5|TRBV5-1|.
CASSETGRSETQYF
TGCGCCAGCAGCGAGACAGGGCGTAGCGAGACCCAGTACTTC
>15|.|TRBJ2-7|TRBV5-8|.
CASSLAGPPGYEQYF
TGTGCCAGCAGCTTGGCGGGGCCCCCCGGGTACGAGCAGTACTTC
>14|.|TRBJ1-1|TRBV5-1|.
CASSLPGANAEAFF
TGCGCCAGCAGCTTACCGGGGGCTAATGCTGAAGCTTTCTTT
>14|.|TRBJ2-1|TRBV28|.
CASSLGGGPREQFF
TGTGCCAGCAGTTTGGGGGGAGGCCCTAGGGAGCAGTTCTTC
>13|TRBD1|TRBJ2-5|TRBV5-1|.
CASSWGQKETQYF
TGCGCCAGCAGCTGGGGACAGAAAGAGACCCAGTACTTC
>17|.|TRBJ2-3|TRBV5-1|.
CASSRGEQASSTDTQYF
TGCGCCAGCAGTAGGGGCGAGCAGGCCTCTAGCACAGATACGCAGTATTTT
>16|.|TRBJ2-3|TRBV4-1|.
CASSQEDEPTTDTQYF
TGCGCCAGCAGCCAAGAAGACGAGCCCACCACAGATACGCAGTATTTT
>16|TRBD2|TRBJ2-1|TRBV7-9|.
CASSFASSGTVDEQFF
TGTGCCAGCAGCTTCGCCTCTAGCGGGACGGTTGATGAGCAGTTCTTC
>13|.|TRBJ2-7|TRBV11-1|.
CASSSQGIDEQYF
TGTGCCAGCAGCTCACAGGGTATCGACGAGCAGTACTTC
>13|TRBD1|TRBJ1-1|TRBV6-1|.
CASSATGDTEAFF
TGTGCCAGCAGTGCCACAGGGGACACTGAAGCTTTCTTT
>13|.|TRBJ1-2|TRBV29-1|few
CSVDVTGGSGYTF
TGCAGCGTTGACGTGACAGGAGGTAGTGGCTACACCTTC
>15|.|TRBJ1-5|TRBV30|.
CAWSVPGNSNQPQHF
TGTGCCTGGAGTGTACCGGGGAATAGCAATCAGCCCCAGCATTTT